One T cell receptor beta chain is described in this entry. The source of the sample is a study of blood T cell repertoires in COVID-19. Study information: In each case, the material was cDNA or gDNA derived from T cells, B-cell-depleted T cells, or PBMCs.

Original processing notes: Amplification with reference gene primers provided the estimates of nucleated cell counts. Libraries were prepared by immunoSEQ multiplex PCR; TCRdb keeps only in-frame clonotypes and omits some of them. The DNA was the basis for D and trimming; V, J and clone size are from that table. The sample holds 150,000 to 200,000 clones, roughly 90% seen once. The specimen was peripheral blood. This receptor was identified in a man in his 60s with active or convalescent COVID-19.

CDR3: CATSRDSGGQGDYGYTF. The CDR3 nucleotides read TGTGCCACCAGCAGAGATTCAGGTGGACAGGGCGACTATGGCTACACCTTC. This chain links TRBV15 with TRBJ1-2; 8 positions agree with TRBD1. The junction had 9 bases not matched to a gene; V was cut back by 0 bases and J by 3 bases. Germline V gene sequence: CDR1 LNHNV, CDR2 YYDKDF (reference sequence). The CDR3 totals 17 residues.